Listed here are 13 T cell receptor beta chains from one sample, sequenced in a study of Graves' ophthalmopathy and Graves' hyperthyroidism. Amplification of TCR beta CDR3 regions used RNA transcripts. Second-round multiplex PCR came after first-round RT-PCR with HTBI primers. Each CDR3 protein is one row after TCRdb ran MiXCR on the multiplex PCR reads. Among a few hundred thousand distinct CDR3 sequences listed, approximately 17% were seen once. Source material: peripheral blood. These receptors were collected from an adult woman with stable Graves' hyperthyroidism.

J is TRBJ1-2 and V is TRBV4-1, with D hard to call. Germline V CDR1 and CDR2: MGHRA, YSYEKL. This CDR3 has 15 residues. The germline V and J ends were trimmed by 3 bases and 0 bases, with 11 bases remaining between them. CDR3 DNA: TGCGCCAGCAGCCAGACGGACGGATCTAACTATGGCTACACCTTC. The encoded protein is CASSQTDGSNYGYTF.

This clonotype was observed many times. This rearrangement joins TRBV27 to TRBJ2-7, with D possibly matching TRBD2 (5 bases). Germline V gene data show CDR1 as MNHEY and CDR2 as SMNVEV (reference sequence). Trimming left V 6 bases short and J 4 bases short, with 16 bases between. CDR3 length equals 14 residues. The CDR3 DNA reads TGTGCCAGCAGCCCGCGGGCAGATCCTTACGAGCAGTACTTC. Protein sequence: CASSPRADPYEQYF.

This clonotype was counted many times. The V gene is TRBV20-1, the J gene TRBJ2-2; D is perhaps TRBD2 (6 bases). There are 14 residues in the CDR3. Trimming removed 3 bases at V and 7 bases at J, with 15 bases between. Germline CDR1 reads DFQATT; CDR2 reads SNEGSKA (reference sequence). The CDR3 spells CSARNRDLDGELFF. CDR3 coding DNA: TGCAGTGCTAGGAACCGGGACTTGGACGGGGAGCTGTTTTTT.

This clonotype was seen many times. The chain has TRBV4-1 and TRBJ2-7; the D gene could be TRBD1 or TRBD2 (5 bases each). The V gene lost 1 base and the J gene lost 3 bases, with 7 bases spanning the gap. This CDR3 has 13 residues. Germline assignment: CDR1 MGHRA and CDR2 YSYEKL. DNA of the CDR3: TGCGCCAGCAGCCAAGGGGACGGCTACGAGCAGTACTTC. It specifies CASSQGDGYEQYF.

V and J are TRBV12-3 or TRBV12-4 and TRBJ1-1, with D unresolved. V shed 4 bases and J shed 5 bases, with 11 bases lying between them. This CDR3 spans 13 amino acids. CDR3 residues: CASSSQSQTEAFF. The CDR3 coding sequence is TGTGCCAGCAGTTCCCAGTCTCAAACTGAAGCTTTCTTT.

Concerning this clonotype: One end of the junction is discordant with germline, which a read error may explain. V gene TRBV18 combines with J gene TRBJ2-1, with D perhaps TRBD2 (5 bases). The CDR3 loop spans 13 amino acids. Per germline, CDR1 KGHSH and CDR2 LQKENI. The CDR3 nucleotides read TGTGCCGGCTCCGTGGGAGTGATGAATGAGCAGTTCTTC. It encodes CAGSVGVMNEQFF. Drawing the rest from reference TRBV18 and TRBJ2-1, the complete variable domain is NAGVMQNPRHLVRRRGQEARLRCSPMKGHSHVYWYRQLPEEGLKFMVYLQKENIIDESGMPKERFSAEFPKEGPSILRIQQVVRGDSAAYFCAGSVGVMNEQFFGPGTRLTVL.

This clonotype was observed at least ten times. The chain employs TRBV12-3 or TRBV12-4 and TRBJ2-5, with D unresolved. The CDR3 runs 11 residues. V lost 7 bases, J lost 4 bases, and 7 bases lay in between. In nucleotides, the CDR3 is TGTGCCAGCATGGCAGTAGAGACCCAGTACTTC. As protein: CASMAVETQYF.

This clonotype was found once. The chain has TRBV6-2 or TRBV6-3 and TRBJ1-1; a possible D gene is TRBD1 (6 bases). V lost 8 bases and J 0 bases, leaving 19 bases between the germline ends. This CDR3 region has 16 residues. Germline CDR1 and CDR2: MNHEY and SVGEGT. The CDR3 DNA reads TGTGCCAGCGGCCCTGGGGGCAGCCTTATGAACACTGAAGCTTTCTTT. It encodes CASGPGGSLMNTEAFF.

There are many counts of this clonotype. The chain employs TRBV10-1 and TRBJ2-7; 11 nucleotides match TRBD1. The V gene end was trimmed by 0 bases and the J gene end by 6 bases; junction bases not matched to a gene: 7. CDR1 WNHNN and CDR2 SYGVQD come from the germline V gene (reference sequence). The CDR3 contains 16 residues. CDR3 sequence: CASSESLDRGPTEQYF. The CDR3 DNA reads as TGCGCCAGCAGTGAGTCACTGGACAGGGGGCCCACCGAGCAGTACTTC.

There are many counts of this clonotype. The chain employs TRBV2 and TRBJ2-5; the D call may be TRBD1 or TRBD2 (5 bases each). CDR3 length: 15 amino acids. The V and J ends lost 0 bases and 4 bases respectively, with 12 bases between them. Germline-derived CDR1 and CDR2 are SNHLY and FYNNEI. CDR3 DNA sequence: TGTGCCAGCAGTGAAGCGCTTGGGGGATTAGAGACCCAGTACTTC. It codes for CASSEALGGLETQYF. Drawing the rest from reference TRBV2 and TRBJ2-5, the complete variable domain is EPEVTQTPSHQVTQMGQEVILRCVPISNHLYFYWYRQILGQKVEFLVSFYNNEISEKSEIFDDQFSVERPDGSNFTLKIRSTKLEDSAMYFCASSEALGGLETQYFGPGTRLLVL.

The chain links TRBV7-2 to TRBJ1-2; D might be TRBD1 (6 bases). V lost 6 bases to trimming and J lost 2 bases, with 13 bases between them. CDR3 size: 14 residues. The germline V gene has CDR1 SGHTA and CDR2 FQGNSA. CDR3 region: CASRDTQGNYGYTF. The CDR3 DNA follows: TGTGCCAGCAGGGACACACAGGGAAACTATGGCTACACCTTC. The full variable domain, its missing parts supplied by reference TRBV7-2 and TRBJ1-2, is GAGVSQSPSNKVTEKGKDVELRCDPISGHTALYWYRQSLGQGLEFLIYFQGNSAPDKSGLPSDRFSAERTGGSVSTLTIQRTQQEDSAVYLCASRDTQGNYGYTFGSGTRLTVV.

This clonotype was recorded many times. This chain connects TRBV12-3 or TRBV12-4 to TRBJ1-2; TRBD1 matches 7 bases. This CDR3 has 15 amino acids. With V trimmed by 7 bases and J by 4 bases, 12 bases remained unmatched. Written as DNA, the CDR3 is TGTGCCAGCACCCCGGCGGGACAGCCTGGCTATGGCTACACCTTC. This codes for CASTPAGQPGYGYTF.

As concerns this clonotype: A clone one base away is much larger, so this may be a read error. The rearrangement uses TRBV5-6 and TRBJ1-6, with D maybe TRBD1 (6 bases). This CDR3 is 16 amino acids long. The V end was cut by 0 bases, the J end by 14 bases, with 21 bases between. Germline lookup yields CDR1 SGHDT and CDR2 YYEEEE. CDR3: CASSLERGKRGSTLHF. The CDR3 bases are TGTGCCAGCAGCTTGGAAAGGGGGAAAAGGGGCTCAACCCTCCACTTT.